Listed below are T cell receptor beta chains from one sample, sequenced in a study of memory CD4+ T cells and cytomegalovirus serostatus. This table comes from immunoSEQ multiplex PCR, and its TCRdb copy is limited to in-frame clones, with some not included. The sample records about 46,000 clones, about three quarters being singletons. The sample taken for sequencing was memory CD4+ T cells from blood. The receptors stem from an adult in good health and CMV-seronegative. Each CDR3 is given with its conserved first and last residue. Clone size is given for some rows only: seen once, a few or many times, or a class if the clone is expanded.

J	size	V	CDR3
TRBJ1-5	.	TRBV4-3	CASSRAPRGGSGQPQHF
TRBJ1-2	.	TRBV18	CASSPKQQGAGGYTF
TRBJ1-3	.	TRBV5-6	CASSLGLYSGNTIYF
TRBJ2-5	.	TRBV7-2	CASRPLSGTQYF
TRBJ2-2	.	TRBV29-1	CSTGTSGTGELFF
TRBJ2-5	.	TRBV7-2	CASSLVADSQETQYF
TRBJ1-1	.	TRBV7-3	CASSLKGAGTEAFF
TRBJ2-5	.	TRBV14	CASSHRGPQGVETQYF
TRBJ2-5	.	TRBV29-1	CSVQTPGRETQYF
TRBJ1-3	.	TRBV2	CASSPLGTGRDTIYF
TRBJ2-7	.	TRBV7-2	CASSPTGPYEQYF
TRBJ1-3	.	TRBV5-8	CASSLGVDSGNTIYF
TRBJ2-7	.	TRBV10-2	CASSGGNEQYF
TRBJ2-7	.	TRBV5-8	CASKFPSGSWRYEQYF
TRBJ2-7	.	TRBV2	CASSDASWGYEQYF
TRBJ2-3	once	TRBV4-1	CASSLGLAGADTQYF
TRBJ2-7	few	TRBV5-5	CASSKLADNYYEQYF
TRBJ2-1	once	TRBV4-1	CASSQDEGSPYNEQFF
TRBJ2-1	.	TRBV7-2	CASSLLGGATYNEQFF
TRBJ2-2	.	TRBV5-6	CASSPDSDTGELFF
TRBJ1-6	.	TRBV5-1	CASSHRDPGSSSYNSPLHF
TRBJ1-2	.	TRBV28	CASSRRARGYTF
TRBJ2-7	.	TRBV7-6	CASSRTGDSYEQYF
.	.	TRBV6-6	CASSSMTYAYEQYF
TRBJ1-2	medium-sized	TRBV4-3	CASSQGSSRGYTF
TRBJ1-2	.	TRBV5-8	CASSLVGVIHGYTF
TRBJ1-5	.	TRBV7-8	CASSLAGSRDRGLQGFNQPQHF
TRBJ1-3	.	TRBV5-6	CASSTFRTGISGNTIYF
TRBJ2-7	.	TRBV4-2	CASSQASGVSYEQYF